These T cell receptor beta chains were read from a single sample in a study of T cell repertoires in cytomegalovirus infection. TCRdb redid the calling of the reads with MiXCR, one entry per CDR3 protein. The profile covers hundreds of thousands of distinct CDR3 sequences, with about 17% appearing a single time and more than 10% taken by the ten largest. The source material was PBMCs. The receptor source for this set is a human donor in good health (CMV status not recorded). Some clones in this sample may be carry-over from other donors' samples. The CDR3 runs from the conserved cysteine through the conserved F or W. A D gene is named only where the DNA matches it firmly. Not all rows give a size; the values are once, few, many and, for expanded clones, a class.

NA	TRBJ1-5	TRBV19	few	CASSIAQGSQPQHF	TGTGCCAGTAGTATAGCTCAGGGTAGTCAGCCCCAGCATTTT
TRBD1	TRBJ1-2	TRBV19	few	CASIPGGTGYGYTF	TGTGCCAGTATCCCCGGGGGGACAGGCTATGGCTACACCTTC
NA	TRBJ1-1	TRBV7-9	many	CASSLTAGNTEAFF	TGTGCCAGCAGCTTAACAGCGGGAAACACTGAAGCTTTCTTT
NA	TRBJ1-1	TRBV7-3	few	CASSLGSGSVTEAFF	TGTGCCAGCAGCTTAGGTTCGGGGTCGGTCACTGAAGCTTTCTTT
NA	TRBJ1-1	TRBV28	many	CASSQRLNTEAFF	TGTGCCAGCAGTCAAAGATTGAACACTGAAGCTTTCTTT
TRBD1	TRBJ2-4	TRBV24-1	NA	CATSETTGGTNIQYF	TGTGCCACCAGTGAGACGACAGGGGGGACAAACATTCAGTACTTC
TRBD2	TRBJ2-3	TRBV4-3	few	CASSQDAQRGVSDTQYF	TGCGCCAGCAGCCAAGATGCCCAGCGGGGGGTATCGGATACGCAGTATTTT
NA	TRBJ2-5	TRBV9	NA	CASSVGPGALETQYF	TGTGCCAGCAGCGTAGGTCCGGGAGCCCTGGAGACCCAGTACTTC
TRBD1	TRBJ1-5	TRBV25-1	many	CASSPPGTGKGQPQHF	TGTGCCAGCAGCCCACCGGGGACAGGTAAAGGGCAGCCCCAGCATTTT
NA	TRBJ2-7	TRBV20-1	NA	CSASENTGFEQYF	TGCAGTGCTAGCGAAAATACAGGGTTCGAGCAGTACTTC
TRBD2	TRBJ2-1	TRBV7-2	many	CASSLIAGGSNEQFF	TGTGCCAGCAGCTTAATAGCGGGGGGCTCCAATGAGCAGTTCTTC
TRBD1	TRBJ2-2	TRBV28	NA	CASRAFGQGANTGELFF	TGTGCCAGCAGGGCTTTTGGACAGGGGGCGAACACCGGGGAGCTGTTTTTT
NA	TRBJ1-6	TRBV27	NA	CASTRDLLSSPLHF	TGTGCCAGCACCCGAGACCTGCTCAGTTCACCCCTCCACTTT
NA	TRBJ1-1	TRBV12-3/TRBV12-4	many	CACTGLNTEAFF	TGTGCCTGCACAGGGTTGAACACTGAAGCTTTCTTT
NA	TRBJ1-3	TRBV7-9	few	CASSLGYLVKDDSGNTIYF	TGTGCCAGCAGCTTAGGTTATCTGGTGAAGGATGACTCTGGAAACACCATATATTTT